These T cell receptor beta chains were read from a single sample in a study of blood T cell repertoires in COVID-19. Data came from immunoSEQ multiplex PCR; TCRdb stores just in-frame clones and leaves some out. The sample yields around 370,000 clones, 90% seen once. Sequencing was carried out using peripheral blood. Source of these receptors: a man aged 18 to 29 with active or convalescent COVID-19. Both conserved end residues are part of each CDR3.

j_gene: TRBJ2-7
v_gene: TRBV27
CDR3aa: CASITPQGSHEQYF

j_gene: TRBJ1-6
v_gene: TRBV23-1
CDR3aa: CASSQVLKRGGSYNSPLHF

j_gene: TRBJ2-3
v_gene: TRBV30
CDR3aa: CAWSGTSGRDRYTQYF

j_gene: TRBJ2-1
v_gene: TRBV18
CDR3aa: CASSPLRAGGSGNEQFF

j_gene: TRBJ2-1
v_gene: TRBV7-7
CDR3aa: CASSLVTGPYNEQFF

j_gene: TRBJ1-3
v_gene: TRBV7-2
CDR3aa: CASSFQGGAFGNTIYF

j_gene: TRBJ1-1
v_gene: TRBV7-3
CDR3aa: CASSFTDRARDTEAFF

j_gene: TRBJ2-3
v_gene: TRBV5-1
CDR3aa: CASSLLGKRADTQYF

j_gene: TRBJ2-7
v_gene: TRBV11-2
CDR3aa: CASRTGSYEQYF

j_gene: TRBJ1-1
v_gene: TRBV6-5
CDR3aa: CASRLQGADEAFF

j_gene: TRBJ2-3
v_gene: TRBV24-1
CDR3aa: CATSDYTTATDTQYF

j_gene: TRBJ2-5
v_gene: TRBV28
CDR3aa: CASSLLAGGQETQYF

j_gene: TRBJ2-7
v_gene: TRBV6-2/TRBV6-3
CDR3aa: CASSRDYEQYF

j_gene: TRBJ2-5
v_gene: TRBV2
CDR3aa: CASRVTGLVGGETQYF

j_gene: TRBJ2-3
v_gene: TRBV6-5
CDR3aa: CASSTGTSGANTQYF

j_gene: TRBJ2-2
v_gene: TRBV3-1/TRBV3-2
CDR3aa: CASSRRTSGSGELFF

j_gene: TRBJ1-1
v_gene: TRBV7-2
CDR3aa: CASSLLGANTEAFF

j_gene: TRBJ2-6
v_gene: TRBV6-2/TRBV6-3
CDR3aa: CASSYLAGGFSGANVLTF

j_gene: TRBJ1-6
v_gene: TRBV5-1
CDR3aa: CASSLDAGYNSPLHF

j_gene: TRBJ2-1
v_gene: TRBV7-3
CDR3aa: CASSRNRDPPRGEQFF

j_gene: TRBJ2-3
v_gene: TRBV4-3
CDR3aa: CASSQGSSKATDTQYF

j_gene: TRBJ1-5
v_gene: TRBV3-1/TRBV3-2
CDR3aa: CASSQEQGRQPQHF

j_gene: TRBJ1-5
v_gene: TRBV11-2
CDR3aa: CASSLVFGTETYSNQPQHF

j_gene: TRBJ2-7
v_gene: TRBV19
CDR3aa: CASTAGTGPSYEQYF

j_gene: TRBJ1-6
v_gene: TRBV19
CDR3aa: CASTQDRARTPLHF

j_gene: TRBJ2-1
v_gene: TRBV6-6
CDR3aa: CASSYGLQGDKDEQFF

j_gene: TRBJ2-2
v_gene: TRBV6-6
CDR3aa: CASSRLAGVSGELFF

j_gene: TRBJ1-2
v_gene: TRBV12-3/TRBV12-4
CDR3aa: CASSLSYGYTF

j_gene: TRBJ1-2
v_gene: TRBV4-3
CDR3aa: CASSQPSGTGGEHGYTF

j_gene: TRBJ1-4
v_gene: TRBV12-3/TRBV12-4
CDR3aa: CASRTTGVEKLFF

j_gene: TRBJ2-7
v_gene: TRBV7-2
CDR3aa: CASSLVWTGGYEQYF

j_gene: TRBJ2-3
v_gene: TRBV23-1
CDR3aa: CASSHPGTPGGTDTQYF

j_gene: TRBJ2-3
v_gene: TRBV6-5
CDR3aa: CASSYDRAATDTQYF

j_gene: TRBJ1-1
v_gene: TRBV7-3
CDR3aa: CASSLYGPMNTEAFF

j_gene: TRBJ2-7
v_gene: TRBV5-1
CDR3aa: CASSLAGLAVYYEQYF

j_gene: TRBJ2-7
v_gene: TRBV19
CDR3aa: CASRGTAPSYEQYF

j_gene: TRBJ1-1
v_gene: TRBV12-5
CDR3aa: CASGLVGDTEAFF

j_gene: TRBJ2-2
v_gene: TRBV6-4
CDR3aa: CASSNTNTGELFF

j_gene: TRBJ2-2
v_gene: TRBV12-3/TRBV12-4
CDR3aa: CASRRGGTGELFF

j_gene: TRBJ1-3
v_gene: TRBV7-3
CDR3aa: CASSFGSSGNTIYF

j_gene: TRBJ2-1
v_gene: TRBV27
CDR3aa: CASSLLQGTTYNEQFF

j_gene: TRBJ1-2
v_gene: TRBV4-2
CDR3aa: CASSQDIGDSDYGYTF

j_gene: TRBJ2-3
v_gene: TRBV7-9
CDR3aa: CASSFRRTDTDTQYF

j_gene: TRBJ1-4
v_gene: TRBV14
CDR3aa: CASSKTGPGGNEKLFF

j_gene: TRBJ1-2
v_gene: TRBV7-8
CDR3aa: CASSRDRNNYGYTF

j_gene: TRBJ1-2
v_gene: TRBV12-3/TRBV12-4
CDR3aa: CASSLLNYGYTF

j_gene: TRBJ2-1
v_gene: TRBV28
CDR3aa: CASSFPKTGGVDEQFF

j_gene: TRBJ1-2
v_gene: TRBV24-1
CDR3aa: CATSAPFRGNYGYTF

j_gene: TRBJ1-1
v_gene: TRBV5-1
CDR3aa: CASSYMPGMGTEAFF

j_gene: TRBJ2-1
v_gene: TRBV6-5
CDR3aa: CASSRDIIVNEQFF

j_gene: TRBJ2-2
v_gene: TRBV7-9
CDR3aa: CASSLGLGAGELFF

j_gene: TRBJ1-2
v_gene: TRBV20-1
CDR3aa: CSASGGGYGYTF